The 18 T cell receptor beta chains below all came from one sample that was sequenced in a study of regulatory T cells in long-lasting Graves disease. Time point: newly diagnosed GD, antithyroid drugs for less than 3 months. PBMCs provided the RNA from which the TCR library was made. The TCR beta library used iRepertoire HTBI primers with Arm-PCR amplification of CDR3. Using its own MiXCR run on the multiplex PCR reads, TCRdb lists one record per CDR3 protein. The repertoire holds fewer than 450,000 distinct CDR3 sequences, with around 16% as singletons. These sequences were also reported in another study, on T cells in Graves' hyperthyroidism and ophthalmopathy.

Source: peripheral blood mononuclear cells (PBMCs), taken at new diagnosis, from a patient treated with antithyroid drugs. Source of these receptors: a woman aged 40 to 50 with Graves disease.

This clonotype was picked up many times. The CDR3 is CSAVIGTSSYEQYF. The CDR3 coding sequence is TGCAGTGCTGTAATTGGGACTAGCTCCTACGAGCAGTACTTC. This sequence joins TRBV20-1 and TRBJ2-7; 8 bases map to TRBD2. V lost 5 bases and J lost 0; bases outside the gene matches: 6. CDR3 length: 14 amino acids. Germline CDR1 and CDR2: DFQATT and SNEGSKA (reference sequence).

This clonotype was observed a handful of times. The chain couples TRBV19 to TRBJ2-1, with TRBD2 identical over 11 bases. V dropped 5 bases and J dropped 4; count of bases not matched to a gene: 7. Germline V CDR1 and CDR2: LNHDA, SQIVND (reference sequence). This CDR3 contains 16 residues. DNA for the CDR3: TGTGCCAGTAGTTTCACGACTAGCGGGGTATACAATGAGCAGTTCTTC. The encoded protein is CASSFTTSGVYNEQFF.

This clonotype was seen only a few times. The chain couples TRBV20-1 to TRBJ2-7; 10 positions match TRBD2. With V trimmed by 0 bases and J by 2 bases, 4 bases remained unmatched. The CDR3 spans 15 residues. CDR1 and CDR2 from the germline V gene are DFQATT and SNEGSKA (reference sequence). CDR3 bases: TGCAGTGCTAGAGATGGACTAGCGGAGACCTACGAGCAGTACTTC. Its protein product is CSARDGLAETYEQYF.

The V gene is TRBV20-1, the J gene TRBJ2-3, with D maybe TRBD1 (6 bases). In germline, CDR1 is DFQATT, CDR2 SNEGSKA (reference sequence). The CDR3 has 16 amino acids. Trimming removed 0 bases from V and 2 bases from J, with 15 bases in between. CDR3 bases: TGCAGTGCTAGAGAAGCGGACAGTGACTACACAGATACGCAGTATTTT. Translation gives CSAREADSDYTDTQYF.

The chain couples TRBV7-9 to TRBJ2-3; maybe TRBD1 (5 bases). This CDR3 is built from 15 residues. The ends were cut back, 5 bases at V and 0 bases at J, with 12 bases in the middle. Germline lookup yields CDR1 SEHNR and CDR2 FQNEAQ (reference sequence). The chain's CDR3 is CASSPDRTSTDTQYF. For the CDR3, the DNA is TGTGCCAGCAGCCCCGACAGAACTAGCACAGATACGCAGTATTTT.

In this sample, this clonotype turned up many times. V gene TRBV7-2 combines with J gene TRBJ2-5; TRBD2 aligns across 14 bases. With V trimmed by 5 bases and J by 3 bases, 8 bases remained unmatched. The germline V gene encodes CDR1 SGHTA and CDR2 FQGNSA. The CDR3 runs 17 residues. This chain's CDR3 is CASSGPTSGRAEETQYF. The CDR3 DNA reads TGTGCCAGCAGCGGGCCGACTAGCGGGAGGGCCGAAGAGACCCAGTACTTC.

The table lists this clonotype with many counts. The chain recombines TRBV12-5 with TRBJ2-3; D possibly corresponds to TRBD1 (6 bases). V lost 3 bases to trimming and J lost 3 bases, with 7 bases between them. CDR1 LGHNT and CDR2 FRNRAP come from the germline V gene. The CDR3 runs 13 residues. The DNA for the CDR3 is TGTGCTAGTGGTTTACAGGGAACAGATACGCAGTATTTT. Its translation: CASGLQGTDTQYF.

This clonotype was detected many times. The chain employs TRBV27 and TRBJ2-7; TRBD1 aligns across 7 bases. Germline CDR1 is MNHEY and CDR2 is SMNVEV (reference sequence). The J segment lost 2 bases and the V segment lost 5 bases, leaving 6 bases of the junction unmatched. This CDR3 is 14 amino acids long. CDR3 nucleotide sequence: TGTGCCAGCAGTCCACGGACAGGACCCTACGAGCAGTACTTC. As protein: CASSPRTGPYEQYF.

To note about this clonotype: The junction shows a germline mismatch at one end, possibly a read error. The chain uses TRBV5-1 and TRBJ2-7; TRBD1 might be the D (5 bases). CDR1 is SGHRS, CDR2 YFSETQ, per germline. This CDR3 has 12 amino acids. CDR3 protein: CASSLEGVEQYF. CDR3 coding DNA: TGTGCCAGCAGCTTAGAAGGGGTCGAGCAGTACTTC. Full variable domain (outside the CDR3, taken from reference TRBV5-1 and TRBJ2-7): KAGVTQTPRYLIKTRGQQVTLSCSPISGHRSVSWYQQTPGQGLQFLFEYFSETQRNKGNFPGRFSGRQFSNSRSEMNVSTLELGDSALYLCASSLEGVEQYFGPGTRLTVT.

This clonotype was picked up a small number of times. V usage is TRBV30 and J usage is TRBJ2-7; maybe TRBD1 (5 bases). Germline V lookup: CDR1 GTSNPN, CDR2 SVGIG (reference sequence). V gave up 5 bases and J gave up 0 bases, with 14 bases separating them. The CDR3 spans 14 residues. The DNA of the CDR3 is TGTGCCTGGGGGCCTGGTGGACACTCCTACGAGCAGTACTTC. It translates to CAWGPGGHSYEQYF.

This clonotype was seen just once. The chain employs TRBV6-2 or TRBV6-3 and TRBJ2-1, with TRBD1 matching 10 bases. Trimming removed 3 bases from V and 8 bases from J; junction bases left unmatched: 4. Germline lookup yields CDR1 MNHEY and CDR2 SVGEGT. The CDR3 runs to 14 residues. CDR3: CASSYAGQGYEQFF. The CDR3 nucleotides read TGTGCCAGCAGTTATGCGGGACAGGGGTATGAGCAGTTCTTC.

The chain has TRBV18 and TRBJ1-4, with a tentative D call TRBD1 (6 bases). The CDR3 extends over 16 amino acids. The V gene's germline CDR1 is KGHSH and CDR2 LQKENI. The germline V and J ends were trimmed by 6 bases and 0 bases, with 14 bases remaining between them. CDR3 amino acids: CASSEGTPATNEKLFF. In DNA, the CDR3 is TGTGCCAGCTCGGAGGGGACACCCGCAACTAATGAAAAACTGTTTTTT.

This clonotype was counted many times. CDR3: CSAIFRGGETQYF. The CDR3 DNA follows: TGCAGTGCTATTTTCCGGGGCGGAGAGACCCAGTACTTC. The chain uses TRBV20-1 and TRBJ2-5; D may correspond to TRBD1 or TRBD2 (5 bases each). Germline V lookup: CDR1 DFQATT, CDR2 SNEGSKA (reference sequence). CDR3 length: 13 amino acids. The V end was cut by 4 bases, the J end by 4 bases, with 13 bases between.

This clonotype showed up just a few times. The V and J genes are TRBV20-1 and TRBJ1-1; the D is unclear. This CDR3 comprises 14 residues. With 6 bases removed from V and 1 base from J, the gap between germline ends came to 15 bases. Germline CDR1 and CDR2: DFQATT and SNEGSKA (reference sequence). Here the CDR3 DNA reads TGCAGTGCCATATCACCACTAACGAACACTGAAGCTTTCTTT. Translated: CSAISPLTNTEAFF.

This clonotype was counted many times. The rearrangement joins TRBV7-6 to TRBJ2-1; 13 bases are shared with TRBD2. The CDR3 length is 15 residues. Trimming cost V 5 bases and J 5 bases; bases outside gene matches: 3. Germline V gene data show CDR1 as SGHVS and CDR2 as FNYEAQ. The CDR3 is CASSRTSGGDNEQFF. The CDR3 nucleotides are TGTGCCAGCAGCCGTACTAGCGGGGGGGACAATGAGCAGTTCTTC.

This clonotype was recorded many times. This chain uses TRBV2 with TRBJ2-1, with TRBD2 identical over 12 bases. From germline, CDR1 is SNHLY and CDR2 FYNNEI. The CDR3 consists of 17 residues. The V and J ends lost 2 bases and 6 bases, in that order; junction bases with no gene match: 8. As DNA, the CDR3 is TGTGCCAGCAGTGAACGACTAGCGGGAGCGAGAGGCAATGAGCAGTTCTTC. Its translation is CASSERLAGARGNEQFF.

This clonotype was counted many times. The chain recombines TRBV6-5 with TRBJ1-1; 12 nucleotides line up with TRBD1. Germline V gene data show CDR1 as MNHEY and CDR2 as SVGAGI. This CDR3 contains 18 residues. V trimming: 1 base; J trimming: 3 bases; junction bases outside the gene matches: 9. The CDR3 DNA reads as TGTGCCAGCAGTTACTTGGGACAGGGGGCGACGGTTGACACTGAAGCTTTCTTT. This translates into CASSYLGQGATVDTEAFF.

This clonotype showed up many times. The chain recombines TRBV7-2 with TRBJ2-2, with 7 bases identical to TRBD2. Losses at the gene ends were 2 bases for V and 7 bases for J; bases not matched to a gene: 13. The germline V gene has CDR1 SGHTA and CDR2 FQGNSA. The CDR3 spans 17 residues. CDR3 in DNA: TGTGCCAGCAGCTTATACTATCGGGGGGTTACAAACGGGGAGCTGTTTTTT. Its translation: CASSLYYRGVTNGELFF. The whole variable domain, remainder taken from reference TRBV7-2 and TRBJ2-2, is GAGVSQSPSNKVTEKGKDVELRCDPISGHTALYWYRQSLGQGLEFLIYFQGNSAPDKSGLPSDRFSAERTGGSVSTLTIQRTQQEDSAVYLCASSLYYRGVTNGELFFGEGSRLTVL.